The 27 T cell receptor beta chains presented below share a single source sample, sequenced in a study of T cell repertoires in cytomegalovirus infection. Their recognized antigens are unknown. Each CDR3 protein is one row after TCRdb ran MiXCR on the reads. The repertoire has around 58,000 distinct CDR3 sequences, about 19% of them found once; the top ten carry 73%. The material was CD8+ T cells from cultured PBMCs, obtained from culture after CMV antigen stimulation. The receptors derive from a human donor in good health (CMV status not recorded). Some clones in this sample may be carry-over from other donors' samples.

At least ten counts were recorded for this clonotype. The rearrangement uses TRBV7-6 and TRBJ1-2; D not resolved. CDR1 SGHVS and CDR2 FNYEAQ come from the germline V gene. Trimming cost V 5 bases and J 0 bases, with 10 bases left between them. There are 14 residues in the CDR3. CDR3 sequence: CASSPAGSNYGYTF. CDR3 nucleotide sequence: TGTGCCAGCAGCCCGGCAGGCTCTAACTATGGCTACACCTTC.

This clonotype showed up just a few times. The chain joins TRBV27 to TRBJ1-2; unclear D gene. CDR3 length: 15 amino acids. Trimming cost V 4 bases and J 4 bases, with 16 bases left between them. Per the germline V gene, CDR1 is MNHEY and CDR2 is SMNVEV (reference sequence). The CDR3 sequence: CASSSTGNPSYGYTF. The CDR3 DNA follows: TGTGCCAGCAGTTCTACCGGGAACCCGTCCTATGGCTACACCTTC.

The chain has TRBV12-3 or TRBV12-4 and TRBJ2-2; 7 bases agree with TRBD2. The CDR3 sequence is 16 residues long. V shed 3 bases, J shed 1 base, and the junction held 5 bases outside the gene matches. The chain's CDR3 is CASSFQAGKNTGELFF. The CDR3 DNA sequence: TGTGCCAGCAGTTTTCAAGCGGGGAAGAACACCGGGGAGCTGTTTTTT.

The chain has TRBV7-3 and TRBJ2-1, with D tentatively TRBD2 (5 bases). CDR1 is SGHTA and CDR2 is FQGTGA in the germline V gene. Trimming took 1 base from V and 5 from J, leaving 12 bases between them. The CDR3 spans 15 residues. CDR3 sequence (DNA): TGTGCCAGCAGCTTAAGGTGGGAGAGAGACAATGAGCAGTTCTTC. Its protein is CASSLRWERDNEQFF.

The rearrangement joins TRBV5-1 to TRBJ1-1; D unresolved. V was pared by 2 bases and J by 0 bases, with 17 bases between. The CDR3 is 17 residues long. The V gene's germline CDR1 is SGHRS and CDR2 YFSETQ. CDR3 amino acids: CASSFNTAGVVNTEAFF. DNA for the CDR3: TGCGCCAGCAGCTTCAATACCGCAGGTGTGGTGAACACTGAAGCTTTCTTT.

The table lists this clonotype with a few counts. The rearrangement links TRBV29-1 to TRBJ2-7, with D possibly matching TRBD2 (5 bases). V was cut by 6 bases and J by 1 base, with 10 bases left in between. The CDR3 is made up of 12 amino acids. In germline, CDR1 is SQVTM, CDR2 ANQGSEA. CDR3 sequence: CSVVGISYEQYF. As DNA, the CDR3 is TGCAGCGTAGTCGGGATTTCCTACGAGCAGTACTTC.

The table lists this clonotype with a few counts. This sequence joins TRBV7-2 and TRBJ1-2, with a weak D call TRBD1 (6 bases). The CDR3 consists of 15 residues. V was cut by 5 bases and J by 6 bases, with 19 bases left in between. Germline CDR1 SGHTA, CDR2 FQGNSA. The CDR3 bases are TGTGCCAGCAGCATTGTGCCCAGCGGGACAAATGGCTACACCTTC. It codes for CASSIVPSGTNGYTF.

The rearrangement joins TRBV6-6 to TRBJ1-1; D may be TRBD1 (5 bases). Germline values: CDR1 MNHNY, CDR2 SVGAGI (reference sequence). This CDR3 contains 13 residues. V shed 5 bases and J shed 6 bases, with 13 bases lying between them. The CDR3 reads CASSGGGSPEAFF. The DNA of the CDR3 is TGTGCCAGCAGTGGGGGGGGTAGCCCTGAAGCTTTCTTT.

This clonotype was seen a few times. The chain is built from TRBV7-2 and TRBJ2-7; D may correspond to TRBD1 or TRBD2 (6 bases each). The CDR3 runs to 14 residues. With 7 bases removed from V and 7 bases from J, the gap between germline ends came to 20 bases. The germline V gene has CDR1 SGHTA and CDR2 FQGNSA. CDR3 in amino acids: CASTLLRGPREQYF. CDR3 nucleotide sequence: TGTGCCAGCACCTTGCTACGGGGGCCTAGGGAGCAGTACTTC. Combining the CDR3 with reference TRBV7-2 and TRBJ2-7 gives the whole variable domain GAGVSQSPSNKVTEKGKDVELRCDPISGHTALYWYRQSLGQGLEFLIYFQGNSAPDKSGLPSDRFSAERTGGSVSTLTIQRTQQEDSAVYLCASTLLRGPREQYFGPGTRLTVT.

The J gene is TRBJ2-7, the V gene TRBV10-3; tentative D call: TRBD1 (5 bases). Germline-derived CDR1 and CDR2 are ENHRY and SYGVKD. The CDR3 spans 15 residues. Trimming removed 4 bases at V and 0 bases at J, with 13 bases between. The CDR3 region is CAISAGISDSYEQYF. In DNA form, the CDR3 reads TGTGCCATCAGTGCAGGGATTTCTGACTCCTACGAGCAGTACTTC.

This clonotype was detected only a few times. The genes are TRBV11-3 and TRBJ1-1, with D tentatively TRBD1 (6 bases). This CDR3 has 15 residues. Germline values: CDR1 SGHNT, CDR2 YENEEA. The V and J ends lost 5 bases and 5 bases respectively, with 18 bases between them. The CDR3 region has the DNA TGTGCCAGCAGCCGAACCGGGACAAGTCGAACTGAAGCTTTCTTT. Protein product: CASSRTGTSRTEAFF.

The chain employs TRBV6-2 or TRBV6-3 and TRBJ2-6; no clear D. The CDR3 is made up of 17 amino acids. Germline CDR1 and CDR2: MNHEY and SVGEGT. Trimming took 6 bases from V and 0 from J, leaving 15 bases between them. CDR3 amino acids: CASRRTLISSGANVLTF. In nucleotides, the CDR3 is TGTGCCAGCAGACGAACCCTCATAAGCTCTGGGGCCAACGTCCTGACTTTC.

This clonotype was observed a few times. The rearrangement joins TRBV7-9 to TRBJ2-1; either TRBD1 or TRBD2 may supply D (5 bases each). V was clipped by 1 base and J by 6 bases, with 13 bases between them. From germline, CDR1 is SEHNR and CDR2 FQNEAQ (reference sequence). This CDR3 spans 15 amino acids. CDR3 amino acids: CASSLGGRGVNEQFF. CDR3 in DNA: TGTGCCAGCAGCTTAGGAGGGAGAGGGGTCAATGAGCAGTTCTTC.

The rearrangement links TRBV4-3 to TRBJ1-4; D not resolved. CDR1 and CDR2 (germline): LGHNA, YSLEER. Trimming pared 1 base from V and 0 bases from J, leaving 12 bases between. The CDR3 runs to 17 residues. The CDR3 nucleotides are TGCGCCAGCAGCCAAGCCCCGAGTGCGCCAACTAATGAAAAACTGTTTTTT. Translation: CASSQAPSAPTNEKLFF.

This clonotype was seen only a few times. The DNA of the CDR3 is TGTGCCAGCAGTCAAGGGGGCTCGGGAAACATTCAGTACTTC. Amino acid sequence: CASSQGGSGNIQYF. The chain carries TRBV7-2 and TRBJ2-4; 7 bases are shared with TRBD1. Germline V gene data show CDR1 as SGHTA and CDR2 as FQGNSA. The CDR3 consists of 14 residues. J lost 6 bases, V lost 6 bases, and 8 bases had no gene match.

The rearrangement joins TRBV7-2 to TRBJ2-5; 9 bases are shared with TRBD1. Germline loops: CDR1 SGHTA, CDR2 FQGNSA. Trimming cost V 4 bases and J 3 bases; bases outside gene matches: 6. The CDR3 extends over 15 amino acids. The CDR3 is CASSSQRTGEETQYF. The CDR3 DNA follows: TGTGCCAGCAGCTCGCAAAGGACAGGGGAAGAGACCCAGTACTTC.

The chain uses TRBV7-2 and TRBJ1-2; D uncertain. The length of the CDR3 is 12 residues. Trimming cost V 1 base and J 6 bases, with 6 bases left between them. Germline lookup yields CDR1 SGHTA and CDR2 FQGNSA. CDR3 residues: CASSLGINGYTF. Here the CDR3 DNA reads TGTGCCAGCAGCTTAGGAATTAATGGCTACACCTTC.

V and J are TRBV7-2 and TRBJ2-1; D ambiguous. Deletions cut 3 bases from V and 5 bases from J, with 2 bases between. The CDR3 covers 11 residues. The germline gives CDR1 SGHTA, CDR2 FQGNSA. DNA for the CDR3: TGTGCCAGCAGCTTTAACAATGAGCAGTTCTTC. It encodes CASSFNNEQFF.

This chain connects TRBV7-2 to TRBJ2-6; TRBD2 is a possible D gene (5 bases). Germline V gene lookup returns CDR1 SGHTA and CDR2 FQGNSA. Trimming left V 1 base short and J 0 bases short, with 13 bases between. CDR3 length: 18 amino acids. The CDR3 loop is CASSLGFRRDSGANVLTF. CDR3 nucleotides: TGTGCCAGCAGCTTAGGGTTTAGACGGGACTCTGGGGCCAACGTCCTGACTTTC.

The chain joins TRBV25-1 to TRBJ1-1; D may be TRBD1 (6 bases). In germline, CDR1 is MGHDK, CDR2 SYGVNS. The CDR3 runs to 15 residues. The V and J ends lost 2 bases and 0 bases respectively, with 10 bases between them. The CDR3 sequence: CASSEGGLMNTEAFF. CDR3 coding DNA: TGTGCCAGCAGTGAAGGGGGGCTTATGAACACTGAAGCTTTCTTT.

The V call is TRBV2, the J call TRBJ1-5; D possibly corresponds to TRBD1 (5 bases). This CDR3 region has 15 residues. Trimming stripped 4 bases from V and 4 bases from J, with 14 bases between. Germline-derived CDR1 and CDR2 are SNHLY and FYNNEI. Here the CDR3 DNA reads TGTGCCAGCAGTGGACAAGGATGGGGGAATCAGCCCCAGCATTTT. Translating gives CASSGQGWGNQPQHF.

This chain links TRBV27 with TRBJ1-2; 7 nucleotides align to TRBD1. The CDR3 runs 17 residues. With V trimmed by 0 bases and J by 8 bases, 15 bases remained unmatched. Germline V gives CDR1 MNHEY, CDR2 SMNVEV (reference sequence). CDR3 DNA sequence: TGTGCCAGCAGTTTATCCGCGGGGGACAGCGGCTATTTCGGCTACACCTTC. Amino acid sequence: CASSLSAGDSGYFGYTF.

V gene TRBV27 combines with J gene TRBJ2-7, with 12 bases fitting TRBD1. The J segment lost 5 bases and the V segment lost 5 bases, leaving 10 bases of the junction unmatched. Per the germline V gene, CDR1 is MNHEY and CDR2 is SMNVEV (reference sequence). The CDR3 consists of 16 residues. The CDR3 loop reads CASSLLGGTGGDEQYF. The CDR3 bases are TGTGCCAGCAGTCTCCTAGGGGGGACAGGGGGCGACGAGCAGTACTTC.

This clonotype was recorded many times. V gene TRBV12-5 combines with J gene TRBJ1-1; D is undetermined. The length of the CDR3 is 18 residues. Trimming removed 2 bases from V and 5 bases from J, with 24 bases in between. From germline, CDR1 is LGHNT and CDR2 FRNRAP. The DNA of the CDR3 is TGTGCTAGTGGTTTGCCCTCCCTTCGGGGTACACAAGGTACTGAAGCTTTCTTT. Protein: CASGLPSLRGTQGTEAFF.

Remarks on this clonotype: The conserved closing phenylalanine or tryptophan is absent in this CDR3, likely reflecting a read error. The rearrangement links TRBV7-2 to TRBJ1-1; D is ambiguous. With 5 bases removed from V and 3 bases from J, the gap between germline ends came to 10 bases. The CDR3 runs 13 residues. The germline CDR1 and CDR2 sequences are SGHTA and FQGNSA. This CDR3 reads CASSPQGHTEAFS. DNA of the CDR3: TGTGCCAGCAGCCCCCAAGGGCACACTGAAGCTTTCTCT.

This clonotype was counted at least ten times. In DNA form, the CDR3 reads TGTGCCAGCAGTGAGGGGCGACGGTACAATCAGCCCCAGCATTTT. Protein sequence: CASSEGRRYNQPQHF. The chain links TRBV6-1 to TRBJ1-5, with a tentative D call TRBD1 (5 bases). The V end was cut by 3 bases, the J end by 3 bases, with 12 bases between. The CDR3 is 15 amino acids. Per the germline V gene, CDR1 is MNHNS and CDR2 is SASEGT.

In this sample, this clonotype turned up a few times. The chain carries TRBV7-8 and TRBJ1-6; 7 bases line up with TRBD1. Trimming removed 5 bases from V and 10 bases from J; junction bases left unmatched: 8. CDR1 and CDR2 from the germline V gene are SGHVS and FQNEAQ. The CDR3 consists of 14 residues. The CDR3 region is CASSTQTGESPLHF. In nucleotides, the CDR3 is TGTGCCAGCAGCACACAAACAGGGGAATCACCCCTCCACTTT.